This T cell receptor beta chain was found in a study of blood T cells in healthy people across ages (dated by TCRdb to between 2014 and 2016). With regard to the full study: In model experiments, template switching captured about one uniquely barcoded TCR beta cDNA molecule for every two T cells. Age-related changes in TCR beta repertoire diversity were measured in the study by deep sequencing normalized with unique cDNA molecular identifiers. Donors were grouped into four age groups: young (average approximately 16 years), middle-aged (less than 40), aged (about 60) and long-lived (about 89). Donors of different ages were randomly distributed across sequencing lanes to avoid experimental bias. The study analyzed two additional independent replicas of 1 million unique cDNA reads from the same blood draw for two donors, one aged 18 to 29 and one aged 80 or older. General conclusions and limits of the study: Because profiling used bulk unsorted PBMCs, naive and antigen-experienced compartments could not be compared conclusively. Because the CMV infection status of the donors was unknown, age-related changes in expanded clonotypes may potentially have been confounded. Estimates of total diversity based on one million sequenced T cells were regarded as lower bounds and as underestimates. There was a strong correlation between observed TCR beta diversity and the percentage of naive T cells measured by flow cytometry. Compared with the aged group, the long-lived group had more naive CD4+ T cells, fewer expanded clones and increased TCR diversity, suggesting age selection. Observed TCR beta diversity per million T cells fell roughly linearly with age, and a significant reduction was already apparent by age around 40.

Receptor libraries were prepared by 5' RACE. The reads were generated on an Illumina HiSeq 2500. A second roughly 7 to 11 cycle PCR used a sample-barcoded 5' primer and a J-beta primer mix. A unique molecular identifier was introduced onto each TCR beta cDNA molecule by a template-switch 5' adaptor carrying 12 random nucleotides. At least 2.5 million CDR3-containing paired-end reads were obtained from each sample. All of the RNA was converted into first-strand cDNA using the Mint cDNA synthesis kit, with a TRBC-specific oligonucleotide serving as the primer. Following uracil-DNA glycosylase treatment, a first 18-cycle PCR with universal primers M1SS and BC2_uni_R was performed on all cDNA. In the original analysis: Normalization of each sample was performed by random selection of 1 million high-quality reads, each carrying a distinct molecular identifier. Instead of being binned into consensus sequences, reads with shared molecular identifiers were discarded. MiTCR, run with a Q25 quality threshold and the strictest error-elimination algorithm, handled CDR3 identification, clonotype clustering and error correction. Lower-bound total TCR beta diversity was estimated with a nonparametric unseen species model using Euler transformation. TCRdb trimmed public reads at Q25 via fastp, called clones via MiXCR and kept in-frame beta chains. Each CDR3 protein appears once, grouped with its most common genes and DNA. TCRdb's processing, not the authors', yielded these V and J calls. This sample comprises hundreds of thousands of distinct CDR3 sequences, around 49% of them detected only once. Jointly, the top ten make up about a third of the sample.

The approximately 40 donors, aged 6 to 90 years, were systemically healthy Caucasian individuals from Russia. Around 9.7 milliliters of peripheral blood were collected from each donor into EDTA-treated Vacutainer tubes. Ficoll-Paque density-gradient centrifugation was used to isolate PBMCs, with at least 6.5 million per sample. Trizol reagent was used to extract total RNA from the PBMCs, yielding at least 6 micrograms per sample. For every donor, flow cytometry on a PBMC aliquot measured the percentage of naive CD45RAhigh/CD27high T cells. Worth noting for this clonotype: What antigen it recognizes has not been identified. No much larger clone exists at a distance of one base, and base qualities are not known.

This clonotype originated in a woman aged 60 to 75 in good health. The specimen sequenced was blood.

The DNA sequence is given as TGCGCCAGCAGCCAAGAAGTGCTAGCGGGGGCAGATACGCAGTATTTT. Translated, this is CASSQEVLAGADTQYF. The chain is encoded by TRBV4-3 joined to TRBJ2-3, with 10 central nucleotides matching TRBD2. CDR1 and CDR2, per the germline V gene, are LGHNA and YSLEER. V trim: 0 bases; J trim: 4 bases; unmatched bases: 4. Including cysteine and phenylalanine, the CDR3 has 16 amino acids. Kept here is only the CDR3 DNA, which spans 48 bases and is read in frame from base 1.